The 14 T cell receptor beta chains reported below all come from one sample, sequenced in a study of patients and donors after allogeneic stem cell transplantation. TCRdb passed the RT-PCR reads through MiXCR, listing each CDR3 protein once. The sample yields more than 850,000 distinct CDR3 sequences, around 17% seen once. Sequenced: blood, either unsorted or a sorted T cell fraction (not recorded which). Source of these receptors: a human donor who was either an allogeneic HSCT recipient or a stem cell or donor lymphocyte infusion donor (not recorded which). It is not recorded whose cells these are; they may come from a transplant donor.

This clonotype was recorded a few times. This sequence joins TRBV5-1 and TRBJ2-1; D not certain. The CDR3 has 14 amino acids. Trimming took 2 bases from V and 2 from J, leaving 8 bases between them. CDR1 and CDR2 from the germline V gene are SGHRS and YFSETQ. The CDR3 nucleotides are TGCGCCAGCAGCTTCTCTAGAACCTACAATGAGCAGTTCTTC. Its translation is CASSFSRTYNEQFF.

This clonotype was seen at least ten times. This chain uses TRBV12-3 or TRBV12-4 with TRBJ2-7, with D maybe TRBD1 (6 bases). Deletions cut 6 bases from V and 3 bases from J, with 15 bases between. There are 14 residues in the CDR3. CDR3 amino acids: CASRGMDRNYEQYF. In DNA, the CDR3 is TGTGCCAGCAGGGGGATGGACAGAAACTACGAGCAGTACTTC.

V is TRBV7-2 and J is TRBJ2-3, with TRBD2 identical over 9 bases. The CDR3 has 16 residues. The germline gives CDR1 SGHTA, CDR2 FQGNSA. V lost 2 bases, J lost 2 bases, and 5 bases stayed unmatched. CDR3: CASSLSLAGTTDTQYF. In nucleotides, the CDR3 is TGTGCCAGCAGCTTAAGTCTAGCGGGGACCACAGATACGCAGTATTTT.

A few counts support this clonotype. The rearrangement links TRBV20-1 to TRBJ2-5, with 13 positions matching TRBD2. The CDR3 is 17 amino acids. CDR1 DFQATT and CDR2 SNEGSKA come from the germline V gene (reference sequence). Trimming at V came to 1 base and at J to 5 bases, leaving 10 bases not matched to a gene. The CDR3 bases are TGCAGTGCTAGAGGTCCGGGACTAGCGGGGCATCTTGAGACCCAGTACTTC. This gives the protein CSARGPGLAGHLETQYF.

The chain uses TRBV5-1 and TRBJ2-2, with 9 bases identical to TRBD1. The junction had 9 bases not matched to a gene; V was cut back by 7 bases and J by 5 bases. Germline CDR1 reads SGHRS; CDR2 reads YFSETQ. The CDR3 is 15 amino acids. CDR3 loop: CASRYWDRETGELFF. CDR3 nucleotide sequence: TGCGCCAGCCGTTACTGGGACAGGGAAACCGGGGAGCTGTTTTTT.

V gene TRBV11-2 combines with J gene TRBJ2-1, with 7 bases aligning to TRBD1. This CDR3 contains 15 residues. CDR1 is SGHAT and CDR2 is FQNNGV in the germline V gene. The V and J ends lost 5 bases and 8 bases, in that order; junction bases with no gene match: 12. This CDR3 reads CASSDSTGRIYEQFF. DNA of the CDR3: TGTGCCAGCAGCGACTCGACAGGGAGAATATATGAGCAGTTCTTC.

DNA for the CDR3: TGTGCCAGCAGTGAAGAGGGCCAGGGACAGGCCGGCTACACCTTC. It yields the protein CASSEEGQGQAGYTF. V usage is TRBV2 and J usage is TRBJ1-2, with 8 nucleotides matching TRBD1. Unmatched junction bases numbered 9, after V lost 1 base and J lost 8 bases. This CDR3 is 15 amino acids long. The germline CDR1 and CDR2 sequences are SNHLY and FYNNEI.

The chain carries TRBV5-1 and TRBJ2-2; 9 positions agree with TRBD2. Germline V gene lookup returns CDR1 SGHRS and CDR2 YFSETQ. The CDR3 is 16 residues long. The J segment lost 8 bases and the V segment lost 4 bases, leaving 12 bases of the junction unmatched. The CDR3, as DNA: TGCGCCAGCAGCCTCGGGATAGCGGGAGTTTTTGGGGAGCTGTTTTTT. Translation gives CASSLGIAGVFGELFF.

V usage is TRBV9 and J usage is TRBJ2-7; 11 nucleotides agree with TRBD2. Germline V CDR1 and CDR2: SGDLS, YYNGEE. This CDR3 is 15 amino acids long. V gave up 9 bases and J gave up 3 bases; unmatched junction bases: 11. CDR3 in DNA: TGTGCCATCCCCATAGCGGGGGGGTTACTCTACGAGCAGTACTTC. This codes for CAIPIAGGLLYEQYF. The entire variable domain, with the rest obtained from reference TRBV9 and TRBJ2-7, is as follows: DSGVTQTPKHLITATGQRVTLRCSPRSGDLSVYWYQQSLDQGLQFLIQYYNGEERAKGNILERFSAQQFPDLHSELNLSSLELGDSALYFCAIPIAGGLLYEQYFGPGTRLTVT.

This clonotype was detected many times. Mismatch with germline at one junction end may stem from a read error. The rearrangement uses TRBV5-1 and TRBJ2-7; possible D gene TRBD2, 5 bases. The length of the CDR3 is 14 residues. Germline CDR1 and CDR2: SGHRS and YFSETQ. CDR3: CASSLVPGSYEQYF. The CDR3 nucleotides read TGTGCCAGCAGCTTAGTCCCGGGATCCTACGAGCAGTACTTC.

In its sample, this clonotype was seen a few times. The chain links TRBV6-2 or TRBV6-3 to TRBJ2-7; D unresolved. CDR3 length: 12 amino acids. V lost 6 bases and J 7 bases, leaving 13 bases between the germline ends. Germline V gene sequence: CDR1 MNHEY, CDR2 SVGEGT. Written as DNA, the CDR3 is TGTGCCAGCAGGAAAGGTTTATGGGAGCAGTACTTC. This encodes CASRKGLWEQYF.

V usage is TRBV20-1 and J usage is TRBJ2-3; weak D call: TRBD2 (6 bases). The CDR3 extends over 14 amino acids. V lost 0 bases to trimming and J lost 4 bases, with 11 bases between them. The V gene's germline CDR1 is DFQATT and CDR2 SNEGSKA (reference sequence). CDR3 in DNA: TGCAGTGCTAGAGATCTGGGGAGGTCAGATACGCAGTATTTT. Amino acids: CSARDLGRSDTQYF.

V gene TRBV29-1 combines with J gene TRBJ2-3; D is ambiguous. V was trimmed by 4 bases and J by 8 bases, leaving 19 bases between them. The germline V gene encodes CDR1 SQVTM and CDR2 ANQGSEA. The CDR3 has 14 residues. CDR3 loop: CSVALSKSPVTQYF. The CDR3 nucleotides are TGCAGCGTTGCCCTATCTAAAAGTCCAGTTACGCAGTATTTT.

The chain employs TRBV2 and TRBJ2-3; no reliable D call. The CDR3 sequence is 13 residues long. In germline, CDR1 is SNHLY, CDR2 FYNNEI. V gave up 1 base and J gave up 10 bases, with 12 bases separating them. The CDR3 sequence is CASSEEVLAAQYF. The CDR3, as DNA: TGTGCCAGCAGTGAAGAGGTGTTAGCTGCGCAGTATTTT.